This T cell receptor beta chain is from a study of shared clonotypes between healthy human individuals. As for the study in general: CD4 naive cells filled three plates per donor, CD4 memory three, CD8 naive two and CD8 memory one. Study outcomes and limitations: Naive CD4 clonotypes overlapped across a handful of donors at approximately 4.5%.

In the case of this clone: Its antigen is as yet unknown.

Genomic DNA from each subset was divided evenly over several immunoSEQ plates. TCRdb's table, derived via immunoSEQ multiplex PCR, lists solely in-frame clones and lacks some. The sample contains 730,000 or so clones, more than 70% of which appear only once. What was sequenced was memory CD4+ T cells sorted from blood. Indicated subset: CD45RA-negative fraction. The sequence was obtained from a woman aged 30 to 39 in good health.

CDR3 coding DNA: TGTGCCAGCAGTTACGGCCTAGGGCAGGGTAGAAATGAGCAGTTCTTC. Its protein product is CASSYGLGQGRNEQFF. The rearrangement uses TRBV6-5 and TRBJ2-1; weak D call: TRBD1 (5 bases). The CDR3 is 16 residues long. With 2 bases removed from V and 7 bases from J, the gap between germline ends came to 18 bases. Germline CDR1 and CDR2: MNHEY and SVGAGI.